The clone carrying this T cell receptor (beta chain) was counted between two and nine times. The target antigen is unknown. The data originate from a study of cytomegalovirus exposure and HLA in healthy donors. Across the whole study: Out of 180 million or so T cells, an earlier analysis found 117 million unique TCR beta sequences in total.

The CDR3 has 14 amino acids. V gave up 4 bases and J gave up 6 bases, with 13 bases separating them. Germline V gene lookup returns CDR1 MNHEY and CDR2 SVGAGI. The PCR employed 60 Vbeta primers together with 13 Jbeta primers. Profiling relied on immunoSEQ multiplex PCR, and the TCRdb table lists in-frame clones only, not all of them. This table has 150,000 to 200,000 clones, about four fifths appearing once. General study findings and limits: Researchers reported from a later analysis that most CMV-associated TCR beta chains appeared HLA-restricted. In a later analysis, TCR association rates varied by HLA locus: DRB1 most, HLA-C fewest. An Asian-associated ancestry cluster reportedly showed fewer N-insertions than the approximately 620-donor mean in a later analysis.

The source of this sequence is a woman between 50 and 59 years old in good health and CMV-seronegative. This chain uses TRBV6-5 with TRBJ1-5; weak D call: TRBD1 (6 bases). Sequenced sample: PBMCs. In nucleotides, the CDR3 is TGTGCCAGCAGTTTAGGCCAGGGGATTCAGCCCCAGCATTTT. Amino acids: CASSLGQGIQPQHF.